Below, 11 T cell receptor beta chains from the same sample are listed, as sequenced in a study of STAT5B mutations in CD4+ large granular lymphocyte leukemia. Libraries were prepared by immunoSEQ multiplex PCR; TCRdb keeps only in-frame clonotypes and omits some of them. The sample records approximately 30,000 clones, about 70% being singletons. Material for sequencing was CD4+ T cells from blood buffy coats. The source is a human donor in good health.

The chain combines TRBV15 with TRBJ2-3; D not certain. This CDR3 has 12 amino acids. Germline loops: CDR1 LNHNV, CDR2 YYDKDF (reference sequence). V shed 0 bases and J shed 5 bases, with 3 bases lying between them. CDR3 nucleotides: TGTGCCACCAGCAGAGATGGAGATACGCAGTATTTT. It codes for CATSRDGDTQYF.

V usage is TRBV7-6 and J usage is TRBJ2-2; TRBD1 or TRBD2 may be the D gene (5 bases each). The CDR3 totals 14 residues. The germline V and J ends were trimmed by 8 bases and 5 bases, with 15 bases remaining between them. Germline CDR1 is SGHVS and CDR2 is FNYEAQ. CDR3 amino acids: CASLSGPRTGELFF. The CDR3 coding sequence is TGTGCCAGCCTGTCGGGGCCACGAACCGGGGAGCTGTTTTTT.

V is TRBV5-6 and J is TRBJ1-4; TRBD1 matches 9 bases. CDR1 is SGHDT, CDR2 YYEEEE, per germline. The CDR3 sequence is 14 residues long. V dropped 3 bases and J dropped 3; count of bases not matched to a gene: 0. CDR3 sequence (DNA): TGTGCCAGCAGCTGGGACAGGGCTAATGAAAAACTGTTTTTT. It codes for CASSWDRANEKLFF.

The rearrangement joins TRBV28 to TRBJ1-5, with 8 bases lining up with TRBD1. Germline CDR1 is MDHEN and CDR2 is SYDVKM. Trimming removed 6 bases from V and 4 bases from J; junction bases left unmatched: 8. This CDR3 contains 15 residues. The CDR3 sequence is CASSPSGTGNQPQHF. The CDR3, as DNA: TGTGCCAGCAGCCCAAGTGGGACAGGTAATCAGCCCCAGCATTTT. Full variable domain (rest looked up from reference TRBV28 and TRBJ1-5): DVKVTQSSRYLVKRTGEKVFLECVQDMDHENMFWYRQDPGLGLRLIYFSYDVKMKEKGDIPEGYSVSREKKERFSLILESASTNQTSMYLCASSPSGTGNQPQHFGDGTRLSIL.

This clone was counted between two and nine times. This chain joins TRBV7-8 and TRBJ2-1; 7 nucleotides line up with TRBD2. This CDR3 comprises 15 residues. Germline CDR1 is SGHVS and CDR2 is FQNEAQ. V trimming: 4 bases; J trimming: 2 bases; junction bases outside the gene matches: 5. The CDR3 region is CASSSLAGAYNEQFF. The CDR3 nucleotides are TGTGCCAGCAGCTCCCTTGCGGGGGCCTACAATGAGCAGTTCTTC.

This chain joins TRBV7-2 and TRBJ2-4; D ambiguous. Trimming removed 5 bases at V and 5 bases at J, with 10 bases between. CDR1 is SGHTA, CDR2 FQGNSA, per germline. The CDR3 spans 13 residues. CDR3 bases: TGTGCCAGCAGCCGTCCTCTCCAAAACATTCAGTACTTC. It codes for CASSRPLQNIQYF. Combining the CDR3 with reference TRBV7-2 and TRBJ2-4 gives the whole variable domain GAGVSQSPSNKVTEKGKDVELRCDPISGHTALYWYRQSLGQGLEFLIYFQGNSAPDKSGLPSDRFSAERTGGSVSTLTIQRTQQEDSAVYLCASSRPLQNIQYFGAGTRLSVL.

J is TRBJ2-3 and V is TRBV11-2, with 10 bases matching TRBD2. Germline V gene sequence: CDR1 SGHAT, CDR2 FQNNGV. The V gene end was trimmed by 5 bases and the J gene end by 6 bases; junction bases not matched to a gene: 11. The CDR3 consists of 16 residues. The CDR3 sequence is CASSPGAGGPRDTQYF. The CDR3 coding sequence is TGTGCCAGCAGCCCGGGAGCGGGGGGGCCACGGGATACGCAGTATTTT.

The V gene is TRBV2, the J gene TRBJ1-1; possible D gene TRBD1, 5 bases. V shed 6 bases and J shed 4 bases, with 12 bases lying between them. The CDR3 contains 13 residues. CDR1 SNHLY and CDR2 FYNNEI come from the germline V gene. The CDR3 loop reads CASRGDEGTEAFF. The CDR3 DNA is TGTGCCAGCAGGGGGGACGAGGGCACTGAAGCTTTCTTT.

This clone has more than one count but fewer than ten. V and J are TRBV19 and TRBJ1-1, with TRBD1 as a possible D gene (5 bases). The V end was cut by 7 bases, the J end by 0 bases, with 12 bases between. This CDR3 spans 14 amino acids. Per the germline V gene, CDR1 is LNHDA and CDR2 is SQIVND (reference sequence). CDR3 loop: CASTPTGVNTEAFF. The CDR3 region has the DNA TGTGCCAGTACCCCCACAGGAGTGAACACTGAAGCTTTCTTT. The whole variable domain, filled in from reference TRBV19 and TRBJ1-1, reads DGGITQSPKYLFRKEGQNVTLSCEQNLNHDAMYWYRQDPGQGLRLIYYSQIVNDFQKGDIAEGYSVSREKKESFPLTVTSAQKNPTAFYLCASTPTGVNTEAFFGQGTRLTVV.

The V call is TRBV7-3, the J call TRBJ2-3, with D possibly being TRBD1 or TRBD2 (6 bases each). V dropped 6 bases and J dropped 2 bases, with 15 bases sitting between them. This CDR3 comprises 15 residues. From germline, CDR1 is SGHTA and CDR2 FQGTGA. CDR3 DNA sequence: TGTGCCAGCAGTCCGGGGGCGGTACACACAGATACGCAGTATTTT. It translates to CASSPGAVHTDTQYF.

This clone was counted between two and nine times. The chain employs TRBV11-1 and TRBJ1-1; D remains ambiguous. Trimming left V 1 base short and J 2 bases short, with 8 bases between. The CDR3 extends over 14 amino acids. Germline CDR1 and CDR2: SGHAT and FQDESV (reference sequence). CDR3 region: CASSLVVGNTEAFF. The DNA of the CDR3 is TGTGCCAGCAGCTTAGTAGTGGGAAACACTGAAGCTTTCTTT.